The rows below give T cell receptor beta chains drawn from one sample of a study of identical twins. TCRdb re-called the 5' RACE reads with MiXCR, one entry per CDR3 protein. The data show around 220,000 distinct CDR3 sequences, with more than 13% seen just once and 8.8% held by the top ten. The sequencing sample was made of memory (CD45RO+) T cells sorted from blood. The receptors stem from a woman aged 18-35 years in good health. Each CDR3 is given with its conserved first and last residue. The D gene is left open where the match is weak.

D gene: -; J gene: TRBJ1-5; CDR3 length: 13; V gene: TRBV11-2; CDR3 protein: CASSWTIDQPQHF
D gene: -; J gene: TRBJ2-1; CDR3 length: 11; V gene: TRBV20-1; CDR3 protein: CSAAQTDEQFF
D gene: -; J gene: TRBJ2-5; CDR3 length: 12; V gene: TRBV3-1; CDR3 protein: CASTQHAETQYF
D gene: -; J gene: TRBJ1-4; CDR3 length: 14; V gene: TRBV12-3/TRBV12-4; CDR3 protein: CASSLTFFNEKLFF
D gene: -; J gene: TRBJ2-3; CDR3 length: 13; V gene: TRBV20-1; CDR3 protein: CSASPPGTDTQYF
D gene: -; J gene: TRBJ2-1; CDR3 length: 12; V gene: TRBV20-1; CDR3 protein: CSASNTGDEQFF
D gene: -; J gene: TRBJ2-7; CDR3 length: 14; V gene: TRBV15; CDR3 protein: CATSETGHSYEQYF
D gene: TRBD2; J gene: TRBJ2-7; CDR3 length: 15; V gene: TRBV10-3; CDR3 protein: CASEPGLAGGGEQYF
D gene: -; J gene: TRBJ2-3; CDR3 length: 13; V gene: TRBV6-6; CDR3 protein: CASSYTSTDTQYF
D gene: -; J gene: TRBJ1-2; CDR3 length: 15; V gene: TRBV4-1; CDR3 protein: CASSQASARRDGYTF
D gene: TRBD2; J gene: TRBJ2-1; CDR3 length: 15; V gene: TRBV5-1; CDR3 protein: CASSRSGGASNEQFF
D gene: -; J gene: TRBJ2-2; CDR3 length: 17; V gene: TRBV5-1; CDR3 protein: CASSLRYPQANTGELFF
D gene: TRBD2; J gene: TRBJ2-3; CDR3 length: 17; V gene: TRBV6-2/TRBV6-3; CDR3 protein: CASSFQTSGGDRDTQYF
D gene: TRBD1; J gene: TRBJ2-3; CDR3 length: 14; V gene: TRBV20-1; CDR3 protein: CSASGGSPTDTQYF
D gene: -; J gene: TRBJ2-5; CDR3 length: 14; V gene: TRBV5-1; CDR3 protein: CASSLGQMEETQYF
D gene: TRBD1; J gene: TRBJ2-7; CDR3 length: 14; V gene: TRBV20-1; CDR3 protein: CSAKPPGTDYEQYF
D gene: -; J gene: TRBJ2-6; CDR3 length: 15; V gene: TRBV19; CDR3 protein: CASSGHSSGANVLTF
D gene: -; J gene: TRBJ1-5; CDR3 length: 13; V gene: TRBV6-2/TRBV6-3; CDR3 protein: CASSRHANQPQHF
D gene: -; J gene: TRBJ2-2; CDR3 length: 13; V gene: TRBV6-5; CDR3 protein: CASSSSPGYSLFF
D gene: TRBD1; J gene: TRBJ1-3; CDR3 length: 17; V gene: TRBV3-1; CDR3 protein: CASSPFGTGGYGNTIYF
D gene: -; J gene: TRBJ1-1; CDR3 length: 16; V gene: TRBV7-2; CDR3 protein: CASSLFPGDRNTEAFF
D gene: TRBD2; J gene: TRBJ2-1; CDR3 length: 22; V gene: TRBV5-4; CDR3 protein: CASSLVSLWRGSPMGSYNEQFF
D gene: -; J gene: TRBJ2-3; CDR3 length: 11; V gene: TRBV6-6; CDR3 protein: CASSRADTQYF
D gene: TRBD2; J gene: TRBJ2-1; CDR3 length: 15; V gene: TRBV7-8; CDR3 protein: CASSLVLAGGHEQFF
D gene: TRBD2; J gene: TRBJ2-3; CDR3 length: 18; V gene: TRBV11-1; CDR3 protein: CASSLKLAGGLSTDTQYF
D gene: -; J gene: TRBJ2-7; CDR3 length: 13; V gene: TRBV18; CDR3 protein: CASSPTVPYEQYF
D gene: -; J gene: TRBJ1-1; CDR3 length: 13; V gene: TRBV6-1; CDR3 protein: CASIGSLNTEAFF
D gene: -; J gene: TRBJ1-1; CDR3 length: 15; V gene: TRBV11-3; CDR3 protein: CASSASGHLNTEAFF
D gene: -; J gene: TRBJ2-3; CDR3 length: 16; V gene: TRBV24-1; CDR3 protein: CATSASGAGSGDTQYF
D gene: -; J gene: TRBJ2-7; CDR3 length: 14; V gene: TRBV5-1; CDR3 protein: CASSLEQGGYEQYF
D gene: -; J gene: TRBJ1-4; CDR3 length: 14; V gene: TRBV7-2; CDR3 protein: CASSMTATNEKLFF
D gene: TRBD2; J gene: TRBJ2-3; CDR3 length: 14; V gene: TRBV20-1; CDR3 protein: CSASLAGVPDTQYF
D gene: -; J gene: TRBJ2-3; CDR3 length: 13; V gene: TRBV29-1; CDR3 protein: CSVVQTSTDTQYF
D gene: TRBD1; J gene: TRBJ1-1; CDR3 length: 15; V gene: TRBV20-1; CDR3 protein: CSASSRQGGDTEAFF
D gene: TRBD1; J gene: TRBJ1-6; CDR3 length: 12; V gene: TRBV10-3; CDR3 protein: CATGQGGSPLHF
D gene: -; J gene: TRBJ1-5; CDR3 length: 14; V gene: TRBV2; CDR3 protein: CASSGTGTDQPQHF
D gene: -; J gene: TRBJ1-5; CDR3 length: 13; V gene: TRBV29-1; CDR3 protein: CSVGQVSNQPQHF
D gene: -; J gene: TRBJ1-1; CDR3 length: 16; V gene: TRBV6-5; CDR3 protein: CASSYWGGRSETEAFF
D gene: -; J gene: TRBJ2-5; CDR3 length: 14; V gene: TRBV5-1; CDR3 protein: CASSLMNGQETQYF
D gene: -; J gene: TRBJ2-1; CDR3 length: 15; V gene: TRBV5-1; CDR3 protein: CASSLVTVGASEQFF
D gene: TRBD2; J gene: TRBJ2-2; CDR3 length: 16; V gene: TRBV6-5; CDR3 protein: CASSYLGGGGTGELFF
D gene: -; J gene: TRBJ1-5; CDR3 length: 13; V gene: TRBV5-6; CDR3 protein: CASSLTSTGSQHF
D gene: -; J gene: TRBJ1-2; CDR3 length: 13; V gene: TRBV12-3/TRBV12-4; CDR3 protein: CASSFRAALDYTF
D gene: TRBD1; J gene: TRBJ2-1; CDR3 length: 14; V gene: TRBV7-2; CDR3 protein: CANSTRTGDYEQFF
D gene: -; J gene: TRBJ1-2; CDR3 length: 13; V gene: TRBV7-9; CDR3 protein: CASSVQGLNGYTF
D gene: -; J gene: TRBJ2-7; CDR3 length: 14; V gene: TRBV19; CDR3 protein: CASSLTEGSYEQYF
D gene: -; J gene: TRBJ2-7; CDR3 length: 14; V gene: TRBV6-1; CDR3 protein: CASSEAGATSQQYF
D gene: TRBD2; J gene: TRBJ2-7; CDR3 length: 13; V gene: TRBV12-3/TRBV12-4; CDR3 protein: CASSKGLVGEQYF
D gene: -; J gene: TRBJ2-3; CDR3 length: 13; V gene: TRBV5-6; CDR3 protein: CASSLSGTDTQYF
D gene: -; J gene: TRBJ2-5; CDR3 length: 15; V gene: TRBV7-9; CDR3 protein: CASSLGLRSQETQYF
D gene: -; J gene: TRBJ1-3; CDR3 length: 14; V gene: TRBV20-1; CDR3 protein: CSAREPTARNTIYF
D gene: -; J gene: TRBJ1-3; CDR3 length: 17; V gene: TRBV10-3; CDR3 protein: CAISDPRVTGKSNTIYF
D gene: TRBD2; J gene: TRBJ2-7; CDR3 length: 14; V gene: TRBV6-5; CDR3 protein: CASSSQREHYEQYF
D gene: -; J gene: TRBJ1-1; CDR3 length: 14; V gene: TRBV18; CDR3 protein: CASSETISNTEAFF
D gene: -; J gene: TRBJ1-1; CDR3 length: 15; V gene: TRBV5-1; CDR3 protein: CASSLEVRTNTEAFF
D gene: -; J gene: TRBJ1-1; CDR3 length: 15; V gene: TRBV5-5; CDR3 protein: CASSPNPTGDAEAFF
D gene: -; J gene: TRBJ2-2; CDR3 length: 15; V gene: TRBV20-1; CDR3 protein: CSARGALANTGELFF